The next 26 T cell receptor beta chains were all read from a single sample in a study of cytomegalovirus exposure and HLA in healthy donors. The PCR made use of 60 Vbeta and 13 Jbeta primers. Generated by immunoSEQ multiplex PCR, the TCRdb table keeps only in-frame clones and is missing some. The data contain some 150,000 clones, 80% to 90% of them seen just once; the ten biggest clones take up around 7.7%. Material: PBMCs. These receptors all stem from a woman under 40 in good health and CMV-seropositive.

V usage is TRBV5-4 and J usage is TRBJ1-6; a possible D gene is TRBD1 (5 bases). V gave up 0 bases and J gave up 4 bases, with 11 bases separating them. Germline CDR1 reads SGHNT; CDR2 reads YYREEE (reference sequence). CDR3 size: 16 residues. DNA for the CDR3: TGTGCCAGCAGCTTGGGCAGGGCCGCGTATAATTCACCCCTCCACTTT. This sequence encodes CASSLGRAAYNSPLHF.

A note on this clone: One end of the junction is discordant with germline, which a read error may explain. Different DNA sequences within this sample yield the same CDR3. V is TRBV7-2 and J is TRBJ2-3; TRBD2 might be the D (5 bases). This CDR3 comprises 16 residues. The germline V gene encodes CDR1 SGHTA and CDR2 FQGNSA. The CDR3 coding sequence is TGCGCCAGCAGCCAAGGACCGGGGAATTTCACAGATACGCAGTATTTT. This encodes CASSQGPGNFTDTQYF.

The chain carries TRBV12-5 and TRBJ2-2; D ambiguous. The CDR3 consists of 15 residues. V shed 3 bases and J shed 3 bases, with 11 bases lying between them. Germline lookup yields CDR1 LGHNT and CDR2 FRNRAP. CDR3 DNA: TGTGCTAGTGGTTTAACCGGTTCCTACACCGGGGAGCTGTTTTTT. Translation: CASGLTGSYTGELFF.

This chain joins TRBV5-1 and TRBJ2-5; possible D gene TRBD1, 5 bases. The CDR3 runs 13 residues. The germline gives CDR1 SGHRS, CDR2 YFSETQ. Trimming took 4 bases from V and 7 from J, leaving 14 bases between them. The CDR3 sequence: CASSPTGSGTQYF. CDR3 DNA sequence: TGCGCCAGCAGCCCTACAGGTTCTGGGACCCAGTACTTC. The whole variable domain, filled in from reference TRBV5-1 and TRBJ2-5, reads KAGVTQTPRYLIKTRGQQVTLSCSPISGHRSVSWYQQTPGQGLQFLFEYFSETQRNKGNFPGRFSGRQFSNSRSEMNVSTLELGDSALYLCASSPTGSGTQYFGPGTRLLVL.

This chain connects TRBV29-1 to TRBJ1-1; a possible D gene is TRBD1 (5 bases). Germline V gene sequence: CDR1 SQVTM, CDR2 ANQGSEA. The CDR3 extends over 14 amino acids. Trimming stripped 4 bases from V and 0 bases from J, with 12 bases between. CDR3 nucleotides: TGCAGCGTTGCCCTCGACAGCCTGAACACTGAAGCTTTCTTT. It translates to CSVALDSLNTEAFF. The variable domain in full, with the rest retrieved from reference TRBV29-1 and TRBJ1-1, is SAVISQKPSRDICQRGTSLTIQCQVDSQVTMMFWYRQQPGQSLTLIATANQGSEATYESGFVIDKFPISRPNLTFSTLTVSNMSPEDSSIYLCSVALDSLNTEAFFGQGTRLTVV.

The chain links TRBV5-4 to TRBJ1-2, with a weak D call TRBD1 (5 bases). The CDR3 totals 16 residues. Trimming left V 4 bases short and J 7 bases short, with 23 bases between. The germline CDR1 and CDR2 sequences are SGHNT and YYREEE (reference sequence). The CDR3, as DNA: TGTGCCAGCAGCGGATCCAGGATGACCGGGAGGGGTGGCTACACCTTC. It is translated as CASSGSRMTGRGGYTF.

This sequence joins TRBV7-9 and TRBJ1-1; 8 bases line up with TRBD1. CDR1 and CDR2 (germline): SEHNR, FQNEAQ (reference sequence). The CDR3 runs to 13 residues. V lost 8 bases to trimming and J lost 7 bases; unmatched junction nucleotides: 9. In DNA, the CDR3 is TGTGCCAGCGGGCTGACAGGGGACATTGAAGCTTTCTTT. This codes for CASGLTGDIEAFF.

This clone was detected a few times. The chain has TRBV5-5 and TRBJ2-7; D is unresolved. V was clipped by 0 bases and J by 2 bases, with 6 bases between them. Germline-derived CDR1 and CDR2 are SGHKS and YYEKEE (reference sequence). CDR3 length equals 13 residues. This CDR3 reads CASSLGAAYEQYF. The CDR3 nucleotides read TGTGCCAGCAGCTTGGGCGCCGCCTACGAGCAGTACTTC.

This chain connects TRBV9 to TRBJ2-6, with a tentative D call TRBD2 (7 bases). The germline V and J ends were trimmed by 3 bases and 0 bases, with 16 bases remaining between them. CDR3 length equals 18 residues. Germline CDR1 is SGDLS and CDR2 is YYNGEE. This chain's CDR3 is CASSDAGGHSSGANVLTF. Written as DNA, the CDR3 is TGTGCCAGCAGCGACGCCGGGGGGCATAGCTCTGGGGCCAACGTCCTGACTTTC.

The chain combines TRBV7-2 with TRBJ1-2, with a possible D match to TRBD1 (6 bases). Looked up from germline, CDR1 is SGHTA and CDR2 is FQGNSA. The CDR3 is 13 residues long. V lost 5 bases, J lost 10 bases, and 17 bases lay in between. This CDR3 is CASSTGTSRYYTF. CDR3 bases: TGTGCCAGCAGCACCGGGACATCGCGGTACTACACCTTC.

As DNA, the CDR3 is TGTGCCAGCAGCTTGGAGGGACAGGCTTCCTACGAGCAGTACTTC. Amino acids: CASSLEGQASYEQYF. The chain combines TRBV5-4 with TRBJ2-7; the match to TRBD1 covers 8 bases. Germline assignment: CDR1 SGHNT and CDR2 YYREEE (reference sequence). The CDR3 loop spans 15 amino acids. Trimming removed 0 bases from V and 1 base from J; junction bases left unmatched: 3.

This clone showed up just a few times. The chain combines TRBV9 with TRBJ1-2; tentative D call: TRBD1 (5 bases). Trimming left V 4 bases short and J 7 bases short, with 11 bases between. Germline assignment: CDR1 SGDLS and CDR2 YYNGEE. The CDR3 spans 12 residues. CDR3 protein: CASSSQGGGYTF. The DNA of the CDR3 is TGTGCCAGCAGCTCGCAGGGAGGTGGCTACACCTTC.

The chain joins TRBV2 to TRBJ2-2, with 9 bases matching TRBD1. V dropped 6 bases and J dropped 4; count of bases not matched to a gene: 0. Germline V gives CDR1 SNHLY, CDR2 FYNNEI. The CDR3 consists of 13 residues. CDR3 protein: CASRDRGTGELFF. As DNA, the CDR3 is TGTGCCAGCAGGGACAGGGGCACCGGGGAGCTGTTTTTT.

The CDR3 sequence is CASSLAGGYGYTF. CDR3 DNA sequence: TGTGCCAGCAGCTTGGCCGGGGGGTATGGCTACACCTTC. The genes are TRBV5-4 and TRBJ1-2; perhaps TRBD1 as D (5 bases). V lost 0 bases and J lost 5, with 8 bases in between. The CDR3 loop spans 13 amino acids. Looked up from germline, CDR1 is SGHNT and CDR2 is YYREEE (reference sequence).

The chain links TRBV7-6 to TRBJ1-5, with TRBD1 identical over 9 bases. In germline, CDR1 is SGHVS, CDR2 FNYEAQ. This CDR3 is 13 amino acids long. V gave up 4 bases and J gave up 7 bases; unmatched junction bases: 2. This chain's CDR3 is CASSWGQGQPQHF. Here the CDR3 DNA reads TGTGCCAGCAGCTGGGGACAGGGACAGCCCCAGCATTTT.

This clone has only one observation. The genes are TRBV21-1 and TRBJ1-1; the table's D call of TRBD1 was not tested on the DNA. TRBV21-1 is deemed a pseudogene. The CDR3 runs to 14 residues. The CDR3 DNA reads TGTGCCAGCAGCAAGAACGACAGGGGGACTGAAGCTTTCTTT. Its translation: CASSKNDRGTEAFF.

Comment on this clone: Within the sample, other DNA sequences also encode this same CDR3. V is TRBV30 and J is TRBJ1-4; tentative D call: TRBD1 (5 bases). V gave up 0 bases and J gave up 4 bases, with 6 bases separating them. CDR1 GTSNPN and CDR2 SVGIG come from the germline V gene (reference sequence). The CDR3 has 13 amino acids. The CDR3 DNA is TGTGCCTGGAGTGTAAGGGGTAATGAAAAACTGTTTTTT. Its protein product is CAWSVRGNEKLFF. The variable domain in full, completed from reference TRBV30 and TRBJ1-4, reads SQTIHQWPATLVQPVGSPLSLECTVEGTSNPNLYWYRQAAGRGLQLLFYSVGIGQISSEVPQNLSASRPQDRQFILSSKKLLLSDSGFYLCAWSVRGNEKLFFGSGTQLSVL.

The genes are TRBV4-1 and TRBJ1-2; TRBD1 matches 8 bases. From germline, CDR1 is MGHRA and CDR2 YSYEKL. V trimming: 0 bases; J trimming: 6 bases; junction bases outside the gene matches: 9. This CDR3 comprises 16 residues. The CDR3 reads CASSQDLLRTGNGYTF. In nucleotides, the CDR3 is TGCGCCAGCAGCCAAGATCTTCTCAGGACAGGGAATGGCTACACCTTC.

J is TRBJ2-5 and V is TRBV6-5; 8 bases match TRBD1. The CDR3 sequence is 13 residues long. From germline, CDR1 is MNHEY and CDR2 SVGAGI. V was clipped by 3 bases and J by 14 bases; unmatched bases: 11. Here the CDR3 DNA reads TGTGCCAGCAGTTATTTAAGGACAGGGCTGGGATACTTC. This codes for CASSYLRTGLGYF.

This clone occurred a few times. V gene TRBV4-2 combines with J gene TRBJ2-7, with D perhaps matching TRBD1 (6 bases). This CDR3 comprises 17 residues. V gave up 0 bases and J gave up 6 bases, with 21 bases separating them. Per the germline V gene, CDR1 is LGHNA and CDR2 is YNFKEQ. The CDR3 here is CASSQEDTGSPWREQYF. CDR3 nucleotide sequence: TGTGCCAGCAGCCAAGAGGATACAGGGAGCCCGTGGCGCGAGCAGTACTTC.

The gene calls are TRBV7-9 and TRBJ2-5; D unclear. Between the trimmed V and J ends, which lost 2 bases and 4 bases, there was a span of 14 bases. CDR1 is SEHNR, CDR2 FQNEAQ, per germline (reference sequence). This CDR3 contains 15 residues. The CDR3 coding sequence is TGTGCCAGCAGCTTACACGTTCTCCGCGGAGAGACCCAGTACTTC. The encoded protein is CASSLHVLRGETQYF.

The chain is built from TRBV29-1 and TRBJ1-2; 7 nucleotides align to TRBD1. The germline V gene encodes CDR1 SQVTM and CDR2 ANQGSEA. This CDR3 has 14 amino acids. With V trimmed by 4 bases and J by 4 bases, 9 bases remained unmatched. For the CDR3, the DNA is TGCAGCGTTGTTCAGGGACAGAACCTCTATGGCTACACCTTC. Protein sequence: CSVVQGQNLYGYTF.

The chain couples TRBV5-6 to TRBJ1-2; tentative D call: TRBD1 (6 bases). Between the trimmed V and J ends, which lost 1 base and 8 bases, there was a span of 15 bases. The CDR3 length is 14 residues. Germline V gives CDR1 SGHDT, CDR2 YYEEEE. The CDR3 reads CASSLIVRGEGYTF. In DNA, the CDR3 is TGTGCCAGCAGCTTGATTGTCAGGGGTGAGGGCTACACCTTC.

This chain joins TRBV7-3 and TRBJ1-2; no reliable D call. CDR1 is SGHTA and CDR2 is FQGTGA in the germline V gene. V was pared by 2 bases and J by 2 bases, with 9 bases between. The CDR3 is 14 residues long. This chain's CDR3 is CASSLYPVNYGYTF. DNA of the CDR3: TGTGCCAGCAGCTTATACCCAGTCAACTATGGCTACACCTTC.

The chain employs TRBV6-1 and TRBJ1-2, with 7 bases that match TRBD1. Germline assignment: CDR1 MNHNS and CDR2 SASEGT. The CDR3 is made up of 15 amino acids. Trimming cost V 2 bases and J 4 bases; bases outside gene matches: 7. The CDR3 loop reads CASSEYRGDGYGYTF. CDR3 DNA sequence: TGTGCCAGCAGTGAATACAGGGGTGACGGCTATGGCTACACCTTC.

This sequence joins TRBV15 and TRBJ2-5; D is possibly TRBD1 (6 bases). This CDR3 comprises 15 residues. Trimming took 0 bases from V and 7 from J, leaving 15 bases between them. The V gene's germline CDR1 is LNHNV and CDR2 YYDKDF (reference sequence). The DNA of the CDR3 is TGTGCCACCAGCAGAGATTCCCCAGGGGCAGGGACCCAGTACTTC. Translated: CATSRDSPGAGTQYF.